Listed here are 2 T cell receptor beta chains from one sample, sequenced in a study of identical twins. TCRdb re-called the 5' RACE reads through MiXCR, storing one row per CDR3 protein. The sample has roughly 700,000 distinct CDR3 sequences, around 8.3% seen once. The same data also went into a second study, on yellow fever vaccine responses in identical twins.

Material: PBMCs. The receptors come from a woman between 18 and 29 years old in good health.

The rearrangement uses TRBV3-1 and TRBJ1-4, with D unresolved. The CDR3 consists of 16 residues. Trimming stripped 1 base from V and 7 bases from J, with 16 bases between. Germline CDR1 LGHDT, CDR2 YNNKEL (reference sequence). Written as DNA, the CDR3 is TGTGCCAGCAGCCAAGTTCCTCTGGGTGCGAGTGAAAAACTGTTTTTT. Protein sequence: CASSQVPLGASEKLFF.

This clonotype was counted ten times or more. This chain connects TRBV7-9 to TRBJ1-1; possible D gene TRBD1, 5 bases. Germline loops: CDR1 SEHNR, CDR2 FQNEAQ (reference sequence). The CDR3 is 15 amino acids. The germline V and J ends were trimmed by 5 bases and 1 base, with 14 bases remaining between them. CDR3 DNA sequence: TGTGCCAGCAGCCCCTGGGACGCCGGGAACACTGAAGCTTTCTTT. This gives the protein CASSPWDAGNTEAFF.